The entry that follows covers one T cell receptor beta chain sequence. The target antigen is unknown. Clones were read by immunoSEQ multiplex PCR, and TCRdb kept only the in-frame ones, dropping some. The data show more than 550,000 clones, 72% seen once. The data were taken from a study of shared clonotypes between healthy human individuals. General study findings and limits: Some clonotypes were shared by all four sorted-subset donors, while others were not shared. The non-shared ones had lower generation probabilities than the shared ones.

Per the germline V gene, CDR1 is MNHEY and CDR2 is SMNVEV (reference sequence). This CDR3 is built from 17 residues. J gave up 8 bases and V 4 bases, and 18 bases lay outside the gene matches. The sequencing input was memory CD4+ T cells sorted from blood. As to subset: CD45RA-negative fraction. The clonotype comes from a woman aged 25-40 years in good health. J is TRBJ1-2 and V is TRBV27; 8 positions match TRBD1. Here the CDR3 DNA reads TGTGCCAGCAGTTGGTCCCAGGGGGCGCAACCGGTGGCGGGCTACACCTTC. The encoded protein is CASSWSQGAQPVAGYTF.